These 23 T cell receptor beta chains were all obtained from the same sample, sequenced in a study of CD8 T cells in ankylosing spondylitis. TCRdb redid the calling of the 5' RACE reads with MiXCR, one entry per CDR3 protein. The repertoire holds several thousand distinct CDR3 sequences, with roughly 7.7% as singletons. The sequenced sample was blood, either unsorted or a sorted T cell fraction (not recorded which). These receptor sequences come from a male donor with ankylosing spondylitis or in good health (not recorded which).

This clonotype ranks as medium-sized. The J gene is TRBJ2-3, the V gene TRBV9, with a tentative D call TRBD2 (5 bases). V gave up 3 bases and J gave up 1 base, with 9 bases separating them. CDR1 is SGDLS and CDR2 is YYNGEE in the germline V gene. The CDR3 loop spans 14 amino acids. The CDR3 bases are TGTGCCAGCAGCGCCAGCGGAGGCACAGATACGCAGTATTTT. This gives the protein CASSASGGTDTQYF.

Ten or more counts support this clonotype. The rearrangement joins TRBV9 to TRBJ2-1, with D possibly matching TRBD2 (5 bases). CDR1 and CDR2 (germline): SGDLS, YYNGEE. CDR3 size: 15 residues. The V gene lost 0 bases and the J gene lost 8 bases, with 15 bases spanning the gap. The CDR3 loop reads CASSVGGSDFDEQFF. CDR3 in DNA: TGTGCCAGCAGCGTAGGGGGTAGCGATTTCGATGAGCAGTTCTTC.

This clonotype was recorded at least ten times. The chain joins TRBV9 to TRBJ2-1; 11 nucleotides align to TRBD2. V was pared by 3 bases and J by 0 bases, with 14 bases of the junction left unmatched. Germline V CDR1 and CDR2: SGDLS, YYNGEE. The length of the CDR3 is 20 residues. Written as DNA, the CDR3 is TGTGCCAGCAGCGGTCTGTCAGGGACTAGCGGCCTGAGCTCCTACAATGAGCAGTTCTTC. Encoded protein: CASSGLSGTSGLSSYNEQFF.

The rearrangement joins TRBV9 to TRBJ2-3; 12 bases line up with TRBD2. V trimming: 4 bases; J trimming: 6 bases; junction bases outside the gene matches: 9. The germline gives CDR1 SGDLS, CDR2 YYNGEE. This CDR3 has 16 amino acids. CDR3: CASSPRGLAGSDTQYF. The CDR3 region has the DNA TGTGCCAGCAGCCCTCGTGGACTAGCGGGGTCGGATACGCAGTATTTT.

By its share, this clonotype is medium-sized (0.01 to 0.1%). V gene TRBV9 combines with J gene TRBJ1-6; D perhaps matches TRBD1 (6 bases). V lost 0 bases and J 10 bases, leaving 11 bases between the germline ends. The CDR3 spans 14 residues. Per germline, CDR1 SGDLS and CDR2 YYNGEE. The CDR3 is CASSVGSGGSPLHF. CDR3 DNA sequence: TGTGCCAGCAGCGTAGGTTCCGGGGGCTCACCCCTCCACTTT.

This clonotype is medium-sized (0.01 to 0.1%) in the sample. The CDR3 sequence is CASSARDSPYGYTF. CDR3 nucleotides: TGTGCCAGCAGCGCCCGGGACAGTCCCTATGGCTACACCTTC. This chain connects TRBV9 to TRBJ1-2; 7 bases agree with TRBD1. This CDR3 has 14 amino acids. V was clipped by 3 bases and J by 4 bases; unmatched bases: 6. CDR1 is SGDLS, CDR2 YYNGEE, per germline.

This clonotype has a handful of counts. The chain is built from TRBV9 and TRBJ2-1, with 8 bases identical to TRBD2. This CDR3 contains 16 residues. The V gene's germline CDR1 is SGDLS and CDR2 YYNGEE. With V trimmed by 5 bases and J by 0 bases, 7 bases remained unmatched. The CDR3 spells CASSATLAGSYNEQFF. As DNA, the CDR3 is TGTGCCAGCAGTGCTACTCTAGCGGGCTCCTACAATGAGCAGTTCTTC.

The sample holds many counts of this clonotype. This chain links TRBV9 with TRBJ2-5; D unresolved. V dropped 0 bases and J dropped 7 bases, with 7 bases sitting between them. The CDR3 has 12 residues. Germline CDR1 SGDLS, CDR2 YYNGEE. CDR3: CASSVDEATQYF. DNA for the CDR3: TGTGCCAGCAGCGTAGATGAGGCGACCCAGTACTTC.

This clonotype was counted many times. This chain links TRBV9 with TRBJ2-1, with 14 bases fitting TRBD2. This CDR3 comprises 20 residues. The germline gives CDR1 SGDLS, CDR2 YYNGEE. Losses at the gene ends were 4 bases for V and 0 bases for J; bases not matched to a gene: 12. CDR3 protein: CASSSPRGTSGRSSYNEQFF. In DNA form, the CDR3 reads TGTGCCAGCAGCTCTCCAAGAGGGACTAGCGGGAGAAGCTCCTACAATGAGCAGTTCTTC.

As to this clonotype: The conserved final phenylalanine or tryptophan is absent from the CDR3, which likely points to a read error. CDR3 coding DNA: TGTGCCAGCAGCGAGGGGACTAGCGGTTTTGAAGAGACCCAGTACTAC. Amino acids: CASSEGTSGFEETQYY. The chain is built from TRBV9 and TRBJ2-5; 11 bases are shared with TRBD2. Per germline, CDR1 SGDLS and CDR2 YYNGEE. V was pared by 3 bases and J by 3 bases, with 7 bases of the junction left unmatched. CDR3 length: 16 amino acids.

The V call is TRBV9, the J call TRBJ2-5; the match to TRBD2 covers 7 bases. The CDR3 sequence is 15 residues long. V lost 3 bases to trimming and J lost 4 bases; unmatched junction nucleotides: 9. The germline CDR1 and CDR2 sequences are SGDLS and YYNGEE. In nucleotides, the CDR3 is TGTGCCAGCAGCGCCGGTGGGGGAGGGGCAGAGACCCAGTACTTC. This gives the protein CASSAGGGGAETQYF.

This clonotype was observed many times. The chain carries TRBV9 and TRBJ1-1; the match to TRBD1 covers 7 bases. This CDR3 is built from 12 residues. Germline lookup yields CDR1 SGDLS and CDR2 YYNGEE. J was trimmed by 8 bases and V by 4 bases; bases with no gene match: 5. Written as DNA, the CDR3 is TGTGCCAGCAGCCCCCGGGACAGCGAAGCTTTCTTT. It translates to CASSPRDSEAFF.

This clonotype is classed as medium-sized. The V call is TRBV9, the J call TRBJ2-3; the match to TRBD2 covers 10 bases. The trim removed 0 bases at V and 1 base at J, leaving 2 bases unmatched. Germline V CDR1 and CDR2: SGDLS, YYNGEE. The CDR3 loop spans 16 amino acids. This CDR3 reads CASSVVAGGRTDTQYF. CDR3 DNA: TGTGCCAGCAGCGTAGTAGCGGGAGGACGCACAGATACGCAGTATTTT. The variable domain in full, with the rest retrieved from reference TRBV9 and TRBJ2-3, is DSGVTQTPKHLITATGQRVTLRCSPRSGDLSVYWYQQSLDQGLQFLIQYYNGEERAKGNILERFSAQQFPDLHSELNLSSLELGDSALYFCASSVVAGGRTDTQYFGPGTRLTVL.

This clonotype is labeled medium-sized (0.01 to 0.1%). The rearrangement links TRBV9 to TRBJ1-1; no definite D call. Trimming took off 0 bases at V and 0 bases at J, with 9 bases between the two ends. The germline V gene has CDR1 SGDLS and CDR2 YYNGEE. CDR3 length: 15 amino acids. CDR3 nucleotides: TGTGCCAGCAGCGTAGAAGGCTCTTTGAACACTGAAGCTTTCTTT. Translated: CASSVEGSLNTEAFF. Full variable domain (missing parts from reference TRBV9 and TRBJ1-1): DSGVTQTPKHLITATGQRVTLRCSPRSGDLSVYWYQQSLDQGLQFLIQYYNGEERAKGNILERFSAQQFPDLHSELNLSSLELGDSALYFCASSVEGSLNTEAFFGQGTRLTVV.

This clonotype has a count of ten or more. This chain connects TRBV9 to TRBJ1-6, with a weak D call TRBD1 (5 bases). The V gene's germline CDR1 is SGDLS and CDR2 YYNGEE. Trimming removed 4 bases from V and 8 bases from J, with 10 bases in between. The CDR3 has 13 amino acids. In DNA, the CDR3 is TGTGCCAGCAGCTGGGGCAGCGATTCACCCCTCCACTTT. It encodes CASSWGSDSPLHF.

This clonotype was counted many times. The CDR3 DNA sequence: TGTGCCAGCAGCGTAGACCCAGGGGTAGGTGAGCAGTTCTTC. Its protein product is CASSVDPGVGEQFF. The chain links TRBV9 to TRBJ2-1, with a tentative D call TRBD1 (6 bases). Germline V gene lookup returns CDR1 SGDLS and CDR2 YYNGEE. The V gene lost 0 bases and the J gene lost 9 bases, with 13 bases spanning the gap. This CDR3 region has 14 residues.

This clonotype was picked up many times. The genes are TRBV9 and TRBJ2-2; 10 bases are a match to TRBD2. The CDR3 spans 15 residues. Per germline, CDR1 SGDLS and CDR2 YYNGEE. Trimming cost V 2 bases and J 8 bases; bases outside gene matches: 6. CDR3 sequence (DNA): TGTGCCAGCAGCGTTACAAGCGGGGGGGAGGGGGAGCTGTTTTTT. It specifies CASSVTSGGEGELFF.

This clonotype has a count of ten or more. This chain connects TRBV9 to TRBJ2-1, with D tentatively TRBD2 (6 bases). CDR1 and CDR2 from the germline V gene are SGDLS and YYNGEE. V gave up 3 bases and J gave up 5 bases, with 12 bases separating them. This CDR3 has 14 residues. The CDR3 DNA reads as TGTGCCAGCAGCGGCCGGCGCGGGGACAATGAGCAGTTCTTC. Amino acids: CASSGRRGDNEQFF.

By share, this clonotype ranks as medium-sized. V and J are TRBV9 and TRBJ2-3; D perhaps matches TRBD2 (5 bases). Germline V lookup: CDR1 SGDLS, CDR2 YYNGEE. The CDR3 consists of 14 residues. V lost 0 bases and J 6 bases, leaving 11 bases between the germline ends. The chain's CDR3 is CASSVEVPGDTQYF. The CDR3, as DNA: TGTGCCAGCAGCGTAGAGGTACCGGGGGATACGCAGTATTTT. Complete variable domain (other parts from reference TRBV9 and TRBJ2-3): DSGVTQTPKHLITATGQRVTLRCSPRSGDLSVYWYQQSLDQGLQFLIQYYNGEERAKGNILERFSAQQFPDLHSELNLSSLELGDSALYFCASSVEVPGDTQYFGPGTRLTVL.

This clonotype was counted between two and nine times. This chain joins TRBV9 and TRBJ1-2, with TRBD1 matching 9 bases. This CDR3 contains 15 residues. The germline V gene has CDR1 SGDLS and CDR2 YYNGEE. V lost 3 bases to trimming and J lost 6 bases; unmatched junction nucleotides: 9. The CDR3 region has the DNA TGTGCCAGCAGCGGGGTGGGGACAGGGAGCCATGGCTACACCTTC. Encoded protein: CASSGVGTGSHGYTF.

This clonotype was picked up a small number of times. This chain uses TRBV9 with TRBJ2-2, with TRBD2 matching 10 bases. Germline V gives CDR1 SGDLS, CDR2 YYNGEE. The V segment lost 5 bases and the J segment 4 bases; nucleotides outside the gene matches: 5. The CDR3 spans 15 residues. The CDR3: CASRAGGPGTGELFF. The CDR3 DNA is TGTGCCAGCAGAGCGGGAGGGCCGGGCACCGGGGAGCTGTTTTTT.

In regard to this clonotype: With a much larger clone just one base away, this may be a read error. The CDR3 region is CASSVAHEQFF. The DNA of the CDR3 is TGTGCCAGCAGCGTAGCGCATGAGCAGTTCTTC. The chain combines TRBV9 with TRBJ2-1; no firm D call. CDR1 is SGDLS, CDR2 YYNGEE, per germline. Trimming pared 0 bases from V and 8 bases from J, leaving 3 bases between. CDR3 length: 11 amino acids.

Here the CDR3 DNA reads TGTGCCAGCAGCGCCACTAGCGGGGGAAGGGAGACCCAGTACTTC. Translated: CASSATSGGRETQYF. The chain joins TRBV9 to TRBJ2-5, with 11 bases that match TRBD2. The V gene's germline CDR1 is SGDLS and CDR2 YYNGEE. The V and J ends lost 3 bases and 5 bases, in that order; junction bases with no gene match: 6. This CDR3 has 15 amino acids.